One TCR beta chain is described in this entry. The antigen is undetermined. The investigators reverse transcribed all of the isolated RNA, so they sequenced expressed TCRB transcripts. Sequencing used immunoSEQ multiplex PCR; TCRdb keeps in-frame clones, though not all of them. This table has 600,000 or so clones, more than 12% appearing once. These data come from a study of beta chain features in type 1 diabetes. Study-wide results and limits: Researchers could not determine here whether HLA type influences TCRB rearrangement. The naive, central memory and Treg TCRB repertoires of patients appeared to be more similar to one another than those of healthy donors. Shorter TCRB CDR3s, moderately but significantly so, marked every one of the four CD4+ subsets in Type 1 diabetes patients.

This CDR3 region has 15 residues. Germline loops: CDR1 KGHSH, CDR2 LQKENI. Trimming removed 0 bases from V and 4 bases from J, with 12 bases in between. Populations isolated by sorting all had purity greater than 95%. The specimen sequenced was naive CD4+ T cells from blood. The source is a man aged 18 to 29 with type 1 diabetes. J is TRBJ1-1 and V is TRBV18; the D gene is possibly TRBD1 (5 bases). The chain's CDR3 is CASSPPKGFGTEAFF. For the CDR3, the DNA is TGTGCCAGCTCACCACCTAAGGGGTTTGGCACTGAAGCTTTCTTT.